This T cell receptor (beta chain) appears in the sequencing data of a study of monozygotic twins with inflammatory bowel disease. The germline V gene has CDR1 MDHEN and CDR2 SYDVKM. The CDR3 runs to 15 residues. Comment on this clonotype: What it binds is not known.

Broader study findings: Discrimination among different T cell subtypes was not achievable.

Each UMI harboured a 6-nucleotide sample barcode and was appended via template switching. TCRdb re-called the 5' RACE reads, yielding one record per CDR3 amino acid sequence without DNA. In total, the table holds about 440,000 distinct CDR3 sequences. The chain is built from TRBV28 and TRBJ2-2; the TCRdb call, TRBD2, lacks DNA for checking. Sequenced material: blood. The TCR originated in a human donor with ulcerative colitis or Crohn's disease, or a healthy co-twin of an affected twin (not recorded which). The CDR3 here is CASSASGSGSGELFF.